This TCR beta chain was found in a study of cytomegalovirus exposure and HLA in healthy donors. Whole-study results and caveats: Later on, a genetic analysis was performed. It linked a missense variant in DCLRE1C with V- and J-gene trimming of TCR beta.

This CDR3 contains 15 residues. V was cut by 3 bases and J by 6 bases, with 14 bases left in between. CDR1 and CDR2 from the germline V gene are MGHDK and SYGVNS. Both 60 Vbeta primers and 13 Jbeta primers went into the PCR. TCRdb's copy holds only in-frame clones and misses some; the assay was immunoSEQ multiplex PCR. This sample has fewer than 150,000 clones, with 60% to 85% found just once. As concerns this clone: Its antigen is undetermined.

Sequenced: PBMCs. This chain joins TRBV25-1 and TRBJ1-4, with unresolved D. This receptor was obtained from a male donor in good health and CMV-seronegative. CDR3 protein: CASSETVRVHEKLFF. CDR3 nucleotides: TGTGCCAGCAGTGAGACGGTCCGGGTCCATGAAAAACTGTTTTTT.